A single sample is the source of the 5 T cell receptor beta chains below, sequenced in a study of blood T cell repertoires in COVID-19 (dated by TCRdb to 2018 to 2021). Library generation was performed with the immunoSEQ multiplex PCR assay. Entries here come from immuneACCESS through TCRdb and include only in-frame sequences with V and J called. Some clones fail to appear in such tables; in the studies checked, an unresolved V gene covers under half of the shortfall, and the cause of the remainder is unknown. The sample table lists about 48,000 clones, 77% of them with a count of one. The biggest ten clones account for around a fifth of the sample. The material sequenced was peripheral blood. These receptors all come from a human donor with active or convalescent COVID-19. The donor label of this sample is uncertain.

The chain joins TRBV7-2 to TRBJ1-1; 10 bases agree with TRBD1. The V gene's germline CDR1 is SGHTA and CDR2 FQGNSA. The CDR3 is made up of 14 amino acids. The trim removed 5 bases at V and 7 bases at J, leaving 7 bases unmatched. CDR3 bases: TGTGCCAGCAGCCCCCGACAGGGGGCAAATGAAGCTTTCTTT. The encoded protein is CASSPRQGANEAFF.

This clone has only a few counts. V and J are TRBV7-6 and TRBJ2-1, with 10 bases fitting TRBD2. The germline CDR1 and CDR2 sequences are SGHVS and FNYEAQ. The J segment lost 7 bases and the V segment lost 2 bases, leaving 5 bases of the junction unmatched. The CDR3 is 15 residues long. CDR3 protein: CASSLQAGGKNEQFF. The CDR3 nucleotides read TGTGCCAGCAGCTTACAAGCGGGAGGGAAAAATGAGCAGTTCTTC.

This chain links TRBV3-1 (or the pseudogene TRBV3-2) with TRBJ2-5, with TRBD1 matching over 8 bases. CDR3 size: 14 residues. The ends lost 6 bases at V and 4 bases at J; junction bases unmatched: 7. The germline CDR1 and CDR2 sequences are LGHDT and YNNKEL (reference sequence). CDR3 sequence reads: CASSSTGERETQYF. The CDR3 DNA reads as TGTGCCAGCAGTTCGACAGGGGAACGAGAGACCCAGTACTTC.

The rearrangement joins TRBV5-1 to TRBJ1-3; D remains ambiguous. V dropped 4 bases and J dropped 0 bases, with 8 bases sitting between them. Germline V gene data show CDR1 as SGHRS and CDR2 as YFSETQ. The CDR3 length is 14 residues. CDR3 coding DNA: TGCGCCAGCAGCGGCGGGGACTCTGGAAACACCATATATTTT. This translates into CASSGGDSGNTIYF.

This clone was counted once. The V gene is TRBV9, the J gene TRBJ2-1; TRBD2 aligns across 10 bases. This CDR3 comprises 19 residues. In germline, CDR1 is SGDLS, CDR2 YYNGEE. Trimming cost V 4 bases and J 4 bases; bases outside gene matches: 17. CDR3 region: CASSPSGLAGARRYNEQFF. For the CDR3, the DNA is TGTGCCAGCAGCCCTAGTGGGCTAGCGGGAGCCCGCAGATACAATGAGCAGTTCTTC.